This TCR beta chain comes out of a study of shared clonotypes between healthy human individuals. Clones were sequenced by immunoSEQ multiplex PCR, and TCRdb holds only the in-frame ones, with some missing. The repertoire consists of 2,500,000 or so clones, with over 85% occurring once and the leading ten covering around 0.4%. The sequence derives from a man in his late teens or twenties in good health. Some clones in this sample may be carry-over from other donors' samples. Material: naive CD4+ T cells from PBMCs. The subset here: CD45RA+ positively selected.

CDR3: CASSPPRERGETQYF. The DNA for the CDR3 is TGTGCCAGCAGCCCCCCGCGGGAGCGAGGGGAGACCCAGTACTTC. The gene calls are TRBV14 and TRBJ2-5, with TRBD2 matching 7 bases. The trim removed 4 bases at V and 5 bases at J, leaving 10 bases unmatched. CDR1 and CDR2 (germline): SGHDN, FVKESK. The CDR3 covers 15 residues.